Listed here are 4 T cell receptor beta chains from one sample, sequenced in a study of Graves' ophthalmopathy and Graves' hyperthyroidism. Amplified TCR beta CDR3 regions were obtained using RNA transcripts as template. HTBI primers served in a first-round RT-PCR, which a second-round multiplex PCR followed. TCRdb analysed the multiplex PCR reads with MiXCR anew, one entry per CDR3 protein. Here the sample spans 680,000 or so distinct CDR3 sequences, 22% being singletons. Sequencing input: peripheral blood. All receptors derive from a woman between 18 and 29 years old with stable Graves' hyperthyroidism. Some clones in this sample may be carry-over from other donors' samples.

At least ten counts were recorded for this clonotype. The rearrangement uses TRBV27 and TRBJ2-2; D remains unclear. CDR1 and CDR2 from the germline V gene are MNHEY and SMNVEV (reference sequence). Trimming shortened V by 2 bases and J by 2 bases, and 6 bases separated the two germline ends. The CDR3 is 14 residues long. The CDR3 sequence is CASSLGVNTGELFF. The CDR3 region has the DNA TGTGCCAGCAGTTTAGGAGTAAACACCGGGGAGCTGTTTTTT.

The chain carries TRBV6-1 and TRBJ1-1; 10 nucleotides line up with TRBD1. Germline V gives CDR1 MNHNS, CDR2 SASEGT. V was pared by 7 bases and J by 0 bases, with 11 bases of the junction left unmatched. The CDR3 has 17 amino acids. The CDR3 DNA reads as TGTGCCAGCATCAAGACAGGGGGCGCGTTCGTGAACACTGAAGCTTTCTTT. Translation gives CASIKTGGAFVNTEAFF.

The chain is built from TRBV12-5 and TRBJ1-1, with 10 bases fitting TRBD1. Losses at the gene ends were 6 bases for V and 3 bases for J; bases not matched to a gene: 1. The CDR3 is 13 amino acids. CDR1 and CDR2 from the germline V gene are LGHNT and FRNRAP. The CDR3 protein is CASGGTGDTEAFF. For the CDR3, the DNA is TGTGCTAGTGGAGGGACAGGGGACACTGAAGCTTTCTTT.

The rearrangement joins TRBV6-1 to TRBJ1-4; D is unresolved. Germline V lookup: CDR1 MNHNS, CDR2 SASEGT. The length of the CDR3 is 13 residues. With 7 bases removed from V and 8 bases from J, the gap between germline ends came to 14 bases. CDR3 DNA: TGTGCCAGCAAAGGACGGAACACCGAAAAACTGTTTTTT. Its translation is CASKGRNTEKLFF.